The TCR beta chain under discussion was sequenced for a study of T-cell reconstitution after alpha-beta-depleted transplantation in children. It was with unique molecular identifiers that the TCRbeta library was prepared. TCRdb re-called the PCR reads with MiXCR, one entry per CDR3 protein. The sample records hundreds of thousands of distinct CDR3 sequences, roughly 10% being singletons. This receptor was obtained from a human donor who donated a stem cell graft to a child with acute lymphoblastic leukemia. The specimen comprised PBMCs from the stem cell graft donor, sampled from the stem cell graft.

DNA for the CDR3: TGCAGTGCTAGTGATCTAACAGGGATGGCAGGAAACACCATATATTTT. Encoded protein: CSASDLTGMAGNTIYF. The chain is built from TRBV20-1 and TRBJ1-3; D possibly corresponds to TRBD1 (6 bases). V was pared by 3 bases and J by 4 bases, with 19 bases between. This CDR3 spans 16 amino acids. The germline V gene has CDR1 DFQATT and CDR2 SNEGSKA (reference sequence).